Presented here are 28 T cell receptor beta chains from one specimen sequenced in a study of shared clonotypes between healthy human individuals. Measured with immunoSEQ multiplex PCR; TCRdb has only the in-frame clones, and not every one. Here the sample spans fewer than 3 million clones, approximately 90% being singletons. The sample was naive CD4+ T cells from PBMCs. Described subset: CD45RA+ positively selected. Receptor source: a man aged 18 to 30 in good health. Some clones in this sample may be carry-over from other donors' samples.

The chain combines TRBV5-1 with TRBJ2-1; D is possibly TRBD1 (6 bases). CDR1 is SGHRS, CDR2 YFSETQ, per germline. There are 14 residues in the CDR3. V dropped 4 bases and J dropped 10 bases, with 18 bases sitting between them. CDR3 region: CASSTGQLEGEQFF. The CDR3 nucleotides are TGCGCCAGCAGCACAGGACAGCTCGAGGGGGAGCAGTTCTTC.

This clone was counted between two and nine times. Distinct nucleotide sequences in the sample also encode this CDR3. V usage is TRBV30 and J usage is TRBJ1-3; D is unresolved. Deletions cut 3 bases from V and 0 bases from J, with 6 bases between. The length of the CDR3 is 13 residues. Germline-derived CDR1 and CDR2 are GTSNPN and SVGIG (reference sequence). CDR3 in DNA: TGTGCCTGGAGGGGCAGCTCTGGAAACACCATATATTTT. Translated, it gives CAWRGSSGNTIYF.

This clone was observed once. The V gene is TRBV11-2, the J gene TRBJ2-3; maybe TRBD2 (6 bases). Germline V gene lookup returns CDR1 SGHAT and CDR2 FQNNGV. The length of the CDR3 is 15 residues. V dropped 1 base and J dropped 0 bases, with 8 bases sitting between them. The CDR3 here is CASSLGRVSTDTQYF. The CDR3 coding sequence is TGTGCCAGCAGCTTAGGGAGGGTTAGCACAGATACGCAGTATTTT.

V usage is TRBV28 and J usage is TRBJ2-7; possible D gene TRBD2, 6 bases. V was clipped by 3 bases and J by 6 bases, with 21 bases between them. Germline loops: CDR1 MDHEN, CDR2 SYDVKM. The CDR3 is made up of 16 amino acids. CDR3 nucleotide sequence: TGTGCCAGCAGTTTTGGAGGGGCCTTGGGTTTTGCCGAGCAGTACTTC. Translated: CASSFGGALGFAEQYF.

DNA of the CDR3: TGTGCCAGCAGTCGCCAAAGGACAGGGGGCGGGCGGGATAGCTCCTACGAGCAGTACTTC. Residues: CASSRQRTGGGRDSSYEQYF. The V and J genes are TRBV2 and TRBJ2-7; 11 bases fit TRBD1. CDR1 is SNHLY, CDR2 FYNNEI, per germline. This CDR3 has 20 amino acids. Trimming took 5 bases from V and 0 from J; bases not matched to a gene: 18.

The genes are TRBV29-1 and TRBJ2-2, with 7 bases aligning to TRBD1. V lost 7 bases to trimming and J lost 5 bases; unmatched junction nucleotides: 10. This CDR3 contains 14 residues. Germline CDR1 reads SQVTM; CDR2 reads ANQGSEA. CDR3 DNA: TGCAGCGACGGGACAAGGGGGCTGACCGGGGAGCTGTTTTTT. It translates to CSDGTRGLTGELFF.

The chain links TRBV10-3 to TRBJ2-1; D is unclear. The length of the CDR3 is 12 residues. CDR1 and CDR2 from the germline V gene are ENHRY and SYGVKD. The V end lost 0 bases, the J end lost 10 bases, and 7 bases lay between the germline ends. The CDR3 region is CAISESSDEQFF. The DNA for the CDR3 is TGTGCCATCAGTGAGTCGTCCGACGAGCAGTTCTTC.

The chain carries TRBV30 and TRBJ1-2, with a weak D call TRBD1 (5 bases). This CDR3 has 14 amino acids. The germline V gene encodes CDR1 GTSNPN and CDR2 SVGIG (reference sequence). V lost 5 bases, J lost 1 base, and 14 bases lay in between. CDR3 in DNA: TGTGCCTGGGATGCAGGGCAGGTTAACTATGGCTACACCTTC. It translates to CAWDAGQVNYGYTF.

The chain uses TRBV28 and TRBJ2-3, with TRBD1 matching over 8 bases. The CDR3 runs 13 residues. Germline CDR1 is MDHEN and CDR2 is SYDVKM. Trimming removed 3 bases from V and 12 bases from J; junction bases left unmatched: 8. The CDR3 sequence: CASSFPGTGIQYF. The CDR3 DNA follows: TGTGCCAGCAGTTTCCCCGGGACAGGCATCCAGTATTTT.

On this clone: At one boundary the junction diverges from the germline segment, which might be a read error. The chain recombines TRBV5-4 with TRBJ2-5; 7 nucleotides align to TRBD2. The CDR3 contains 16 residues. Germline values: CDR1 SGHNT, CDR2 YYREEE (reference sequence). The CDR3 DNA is TGTGCCAGCAGCTTGGGGGGGGGAAGAACCCAAGAGATCCAGTACTTC. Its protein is CASSLGGGRTQEIQYF.

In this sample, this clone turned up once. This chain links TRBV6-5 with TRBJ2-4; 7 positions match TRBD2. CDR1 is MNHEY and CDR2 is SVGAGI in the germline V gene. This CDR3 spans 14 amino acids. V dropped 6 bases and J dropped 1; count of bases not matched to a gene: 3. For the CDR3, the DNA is TGTGCCAGCAGGCTGGGAGGGGCCAAAAACATTCAGTACTTC. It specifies CASRLGGAKNIQYF.

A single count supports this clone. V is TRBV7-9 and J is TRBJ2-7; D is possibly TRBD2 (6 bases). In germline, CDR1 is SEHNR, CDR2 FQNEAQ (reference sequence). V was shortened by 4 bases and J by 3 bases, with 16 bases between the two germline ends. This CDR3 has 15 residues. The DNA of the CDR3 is TGTGCCAGCAGCTCTCCTCGCGGGACGTTCTACGAGCAGTACTTC. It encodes CASSSPRGTFYEQYF.

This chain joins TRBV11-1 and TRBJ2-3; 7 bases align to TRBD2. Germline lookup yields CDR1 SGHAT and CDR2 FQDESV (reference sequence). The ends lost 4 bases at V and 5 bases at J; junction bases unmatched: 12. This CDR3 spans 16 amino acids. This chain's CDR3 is CASSYRDGRPKDTQYF. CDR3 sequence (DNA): TGTGCCAGCAGCTACCGGGACGGGAGGCCTAAAGATACGCAGTATTTT.

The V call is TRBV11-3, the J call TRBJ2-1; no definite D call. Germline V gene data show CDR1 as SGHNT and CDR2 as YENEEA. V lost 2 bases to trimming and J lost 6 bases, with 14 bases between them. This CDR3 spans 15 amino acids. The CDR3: CASSLTPKSTNEQFF. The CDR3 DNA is TGTGCCAGCAGCTTAACCCCTAAAAGTACCAATGAGCAGTTCTTC.

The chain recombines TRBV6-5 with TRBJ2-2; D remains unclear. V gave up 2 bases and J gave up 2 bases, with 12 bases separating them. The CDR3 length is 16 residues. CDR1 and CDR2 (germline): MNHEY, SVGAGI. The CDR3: CASSYPRQGNTGELFF. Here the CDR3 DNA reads TGTGCCAGCAGTTACCCCCGACAAGGAAACACCGGGGAGCTGTTTTTT.

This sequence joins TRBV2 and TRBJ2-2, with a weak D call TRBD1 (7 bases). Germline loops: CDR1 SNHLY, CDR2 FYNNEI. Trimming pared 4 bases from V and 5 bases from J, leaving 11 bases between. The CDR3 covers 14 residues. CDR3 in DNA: TGTGCCAGCAGTGGACAGGGAGGTACCGGGGAGCTGTTTTTT. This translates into CASSGQGGTGELFF.

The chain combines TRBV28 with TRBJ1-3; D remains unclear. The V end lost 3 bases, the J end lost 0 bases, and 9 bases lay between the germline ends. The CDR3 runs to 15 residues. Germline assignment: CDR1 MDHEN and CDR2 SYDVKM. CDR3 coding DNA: TGTGCCAGCAGTTTCCGCAGCTACTCTGGAAACACCATATATTTT. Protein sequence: CASSFRSYSGNTIYF.

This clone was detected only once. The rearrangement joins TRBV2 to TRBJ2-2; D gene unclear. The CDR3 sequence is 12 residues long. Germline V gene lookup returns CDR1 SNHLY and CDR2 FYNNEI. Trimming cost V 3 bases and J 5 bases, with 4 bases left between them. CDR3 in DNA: TGTGCCAGCAGTGATGCAACCGGGGAGCTGTTTTTT. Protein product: CASSDATGELFF.

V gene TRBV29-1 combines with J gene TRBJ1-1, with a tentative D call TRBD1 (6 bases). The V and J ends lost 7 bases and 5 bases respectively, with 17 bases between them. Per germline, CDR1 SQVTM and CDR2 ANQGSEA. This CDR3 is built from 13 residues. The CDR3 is CSAHRQVNTEAFF. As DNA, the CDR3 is TGCAGCGCTCATCGACAGGTAAATACTGAAGCTTTCTTT.

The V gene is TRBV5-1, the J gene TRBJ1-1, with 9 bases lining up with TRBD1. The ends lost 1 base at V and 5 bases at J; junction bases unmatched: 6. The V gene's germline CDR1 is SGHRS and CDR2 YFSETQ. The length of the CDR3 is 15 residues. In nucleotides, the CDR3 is TGCGCCAGCAGCTTGAAACAGGGGGCAAGGACTGAAGCTTTCTTT. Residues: CASSLKQGARTEAFF.

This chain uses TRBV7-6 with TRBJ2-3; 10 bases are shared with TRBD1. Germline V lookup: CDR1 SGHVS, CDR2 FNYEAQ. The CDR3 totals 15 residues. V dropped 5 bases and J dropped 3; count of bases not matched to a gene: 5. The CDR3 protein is CASSRRTGGTDTQYF. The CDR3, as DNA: TGTGCCAGCAGCAGAAGGACAGGGGGTACAGATACGCAGTATTTT.

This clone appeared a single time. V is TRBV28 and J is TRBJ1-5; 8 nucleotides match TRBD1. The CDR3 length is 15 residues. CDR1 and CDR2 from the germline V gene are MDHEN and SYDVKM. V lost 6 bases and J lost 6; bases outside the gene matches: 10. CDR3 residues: CASSVSGTGGQPQHF. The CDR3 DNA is TGTGCCAGCAGCGTGAGCGGGACAGGTGGTCAGCCCCAGCATTTT.

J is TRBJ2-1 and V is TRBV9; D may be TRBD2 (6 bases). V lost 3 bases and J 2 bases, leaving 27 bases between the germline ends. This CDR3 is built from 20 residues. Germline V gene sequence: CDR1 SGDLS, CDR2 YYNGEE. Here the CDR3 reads CASSAPVSSVKRRTYNEQFF. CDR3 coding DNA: TGTGCCAGCAGCGCCCCGGTCTCTAGCGTAAAGAGAAGGACCTACAATGAGCAGTTCTTC.

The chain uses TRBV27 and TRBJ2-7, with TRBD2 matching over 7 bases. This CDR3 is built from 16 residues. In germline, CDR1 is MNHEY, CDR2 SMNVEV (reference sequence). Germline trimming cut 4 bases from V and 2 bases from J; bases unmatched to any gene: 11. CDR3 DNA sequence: TGTGCCAGCAGTTCCTTTTCCCTAGGACTAGCCTACGAGCAGTACTTC. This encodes CASSSFSLGLAYEQYF.

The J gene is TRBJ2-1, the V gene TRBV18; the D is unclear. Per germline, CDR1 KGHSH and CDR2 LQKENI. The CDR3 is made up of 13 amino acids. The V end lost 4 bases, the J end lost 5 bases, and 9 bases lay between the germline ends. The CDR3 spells CASSLNLDNEQFF. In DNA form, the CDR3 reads TGTGCCAGCTCACTAAACCTTGACAATGAGCAGTTCTTC.

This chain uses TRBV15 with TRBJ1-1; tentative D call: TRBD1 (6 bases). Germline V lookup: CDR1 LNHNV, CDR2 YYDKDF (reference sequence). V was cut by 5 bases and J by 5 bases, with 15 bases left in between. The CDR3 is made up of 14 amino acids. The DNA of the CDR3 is TGTGCCACCAGCTCAAAAGGGGGGGCAACTGAAGCTTTCTTT. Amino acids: CATSSKGGATEAFF.

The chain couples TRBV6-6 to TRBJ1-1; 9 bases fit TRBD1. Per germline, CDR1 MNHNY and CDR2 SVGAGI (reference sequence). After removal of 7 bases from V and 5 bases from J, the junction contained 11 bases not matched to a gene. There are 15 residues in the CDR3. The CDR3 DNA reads TGTGCCAGCAAAAAAACAGGGGGCGTGGGGACTGAAGCTTTCTTT. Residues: CASKKTGGVGTEAFF.

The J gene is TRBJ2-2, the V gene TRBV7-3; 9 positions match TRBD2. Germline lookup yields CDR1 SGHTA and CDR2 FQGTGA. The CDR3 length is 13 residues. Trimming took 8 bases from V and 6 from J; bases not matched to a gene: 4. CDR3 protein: CASSEREAGELFF. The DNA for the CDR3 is TGTGCCAGCTCAGAGCGGGAGGCCGGGGAGCTGTTTTTT.